This T cell receptor beta chain was retrieved from a study of blood T cell repertoires in COVID-19. Background on the study: Material from acute and convalescent COVID-19 was sourced from the United States, Italy and Spain. PBMCs, B-cell-depleted T cells, or T cells were the source of the cDNA or gDNA that made up the material.

Authors' data handling: Amplification of reference gene primers provided the estimated nucleated cell counts. Method: immunoSEQ multiplex PCR; TCRdb's copy keeps in-frame clones and lacks some. V, J and clone size were drawn from that table, and D and trimming were deduced from the DNA. The top ten hold roughly 1.4% of the sample, which has approximately 430,000 clones, roughly 89% seen once. This receptor was taken from a woman aged 25-40 years with active or convalescent COVID-19. Specimen: peripheral blood.

The CDR3 here is CASSQSAPPGVLYEQFF. CDR3 bases: TGCGCCAGCAGCCAATCCGCCCCTCCGGGAGTTCTCTATGAGCAGTTCTTC. This rearrangement joins TRBV4-1 to TRBJ2-1; a weak D match, TRBD2 (6 bases). The CDR3 runs 17 residues. Per the germline V gene, CDR1 is MGHRA and CDR2 is YSYEKL. Trimming shortened V by 2 bases and J by 8 bases, and 22 bases separated the two germline ends.